The rows below give T cell receptor beta chains drawn from one sample of a study of T cells in Graves' hyperthyroidism and ophthalmopathy. TCRdb re-derived calls from the multiplex PCR reads in MiXCR, one entry per CDR3 protein. The table lists a few hundred thousand distinct CDR3 sequences, about 15% of them singletons. The sample consisted of blood. The receptor source for this set is a woman aged 25 to 45 with Graves' hyperthyroidism. CDR3s include the opening cysteine and the closing phenylalanine or tryptophan. A D gene is named only where the DNA matches it firmly. Clone size appears in some rows only: once, few, many, or a class for an expanded clone.

clone_size: few
d_call: TRBD1
j_call: TRBJ1-2
v_call: TRBV27
cdr3_nt: TGTGCCAGCAGTTTCTTCCGGGACAGGGAGGATGGCTACACCTTC
cdr3_aa: CASSFFRDREDGYTF

clone_size: many
d_call: NA
j_call: TRBJ2-5
v_call: TRBV20-1
cdr3_nt: TGCAGCGTGCCTTCGGGACCCGGGGAGACCCAGTACTTC
cdr3_aa: CSVPSGPGETQYF

clone_size: many
d_call: NA
j_call: TRBJ2-1
v_call: TRBV11-2
cdr3_nt: TGTGCCAGCAGCTTGCCCGGGGACAATGAGCAGTTCTTC
cdr3_aa: CASSLPGDNEQFF

clone_size: NA
d_call: NA
j_call: TRBJ2-4
v_call: TRBV4-1
cdr3_nt: TGCGCCAGCAGCCAAGGGTACGGGGCTTCCAAAAACATTCAGTACTTC
cdr3_aa: CASSQGYGASKNIQYF

clone_size: many
d_call: TRBD2
j_call: TRBJ2-1
v_call: TRBV6-1
cdr3_nt: TGTGCCAGCAGTTCCCGGACTAGCGGGGTCTATGAGCAGTTCTTC
cdr3_aa: CASSSRTSGVYEQFF

clone_size: many
d_call: TRBD2
j_call: TRBJ2-2
v_call: TRBV30
cdr3_nt: TGTGCCTGGAGACTAGCGGGAGGATCCGGGGAGCTGTTTTTT
cdr3_aa: CAWRLAGGSGELFF

clone_size: many
d_call: NA
j_call: TRBJ1-2
v_call: TRBV18
cdr3_nt: TGTGCCAGCTCACAAACCCCAAGTGAGTATGGCTACACCTTC
cdr3_aa: CASSQTPSEYGYTF

clone_size: few
d_call: TRBD2
j_call: TRBJ2-7
v_call: TRBV7-2
cdr3_nt: TGTGCCAGCAGCTTAGTTGTGCTAGCGGGAGACGAGCAGTACTTC
cdr3_aa: CASSLVVLAGDEQYF

clone_size: many
d_call: TRBD2
j_call: TRBJ2-7
v_call: TRBV12-3/TRBV12-4
cdr3_nt: TGTGCCAGCAGTGTGGGACTAGCGGGAAACTACGAGCAGTACTTC
cdr3_aa: CASSVGLAGNYEQYF

clone_size: NA
d_call: NA
j_call: TRBJ2-1
v_call: TRBV7-3
cdr3_nt: TGTGCCAGCAGCGCGCCTAGCGAGAGCTCCTACAATGAGCAGTTCTTC
cdr3_aa: CASSAPSESSYNEQFF

clone_size: many
d_call: TRBD2
j_call: TRBJ2-1
v_call: TRBV12-3/TRBV12-4
cdr3_nt: TGTGCCAGCAGTTTAGTTGTGGGCCCGGGACTAGCGTCCTACAATGAGCAGTTCTTC
cdr3_aa: CASSLVVGPGLASYNEQFF

clone_size: many
d_call: TRBD2
j_call: TRBJ2-7
v_call: TRBV5-1
cdr3_nt: TGCGCCAGCAGCCTAGGGACTAGGAACTACGAGCAGTACTTC
cdr3_aa: CASSLGTRNYEQYF

clone_size: many
d_call: NA
j_call: TRBJ2-1
v_call: TRBV6-5
cdr3_nt: TGTGCCAGCAGTTACTCGAGGCGGGACCCCCCGCAGTTCTTC
cdr3_aa: CASSYSRRDPPQFF

clone_size: many
d_call: NA
j_call: TRBJ1-1
v_call: TRBV20-1
cdr3_nt: TGCAGTGCTAGCCCCAGAAGAAATACTGAAGCTTTCTTT
cdr3_aa: CSASPRRNTEAFF

clone_size: few
d_call: TRBD1
j_call: TRBJ1-5
v_call: TRBV6-1
cdr3_nt: TGTGCCAGCAGGGGACAGGGGAGGGCCAATCAGCCCCAGCATTTT
cdr3_aa: CASRGQGRANQPQHF

clone_size: NA
d_call: NA
j_call: TRBJ1-1
v_call: TRBV2
cdr3_nt: TGTGCCAGCAGTGACCCCGGGGAGGCTTTCTTT
cdr3_aa: CASSDPGEAFF

clone_size: NA
d_call: NA
j_call: TRBJ2-5
v_call: TRBV11-2
cdr3_nt: TGTGCCAGCACCCCCTCAAAGACCCAGTACTTC
cdr3_aa: CASTPSKTQYF

clone_size: NA
d_call: NA
j_call: TRBJ1-2
v_call: TRBV30
cdr3_nt: TGTGCCTGGACGGGGATCGGTGGCTACACCTTC
cdr3_aa: CAWTGIGGYTF

clone_size: many
d_call: TRBD1
j_call: TRBJ1-1
v_call: TRBV20-1
cdr3_nt: TGCAGTGCTAGAGACCGAGGGGAGGGGGCTGGGACTGAAGCTTTCTTT
cdr3_aa: CSARDRGEGAGTEAFF

clone_size: few
d_call: TRBD1
j_call: TRBJ1-1
v_call: TRBV27
cdr3_nt: TGTGCCACCAAATTTGACAGGGACACTGAAGCTTTCTTT
cdr3_aa: CATKFDRDTEAFF

clone_size: NA
d_call: NA
j_call: TRBJ2-2
v_call: TRBV28
cdr3_nt: TGTGCCAGCAGTTTTATCCAGGGCTTAACCGGGGAGCTGTTTTTT
cdr3_aa: CASSFIQGLTGELFF

clone_size: many
d_call: NA
j_call: TRBJ2-2
v_call: TRBV5-1
cdr3_nt: TGCGCCAGCAGCTTGTCCGGGGGGAACACCGGGGAGCTGTTTTTT
cdr3_aa: CASSLSGGNTGELFF

clone_size: many
d_call: NA
j_call: TRBJ2-7
v_call: TRBV6-1
cdr3_nt: TGTGCCAGGAAAGACAGGGTGTGGGCGGGATTAGACTACGAGCAGTACTTC
cdr3_aa: CARKDRVWAGLDYEQYF

clone_size: many
d_call: TRBD2
j_call: TRBJ2-7
v_call: TRBV6-1
cdr3_nt: TGTGCCAGCAGTCAATCGGGGGGAAGGGAGCAGTACTTC
cdr3_aa: CASSQSGGREQYF

clone_size: many
d_call: TRBD2
j_call: TRBJ2-3
v_call: TRBV6-5
cdr3_nt: TGTGCCAGCAGTTACTTCGCTTCTAGCGGGAGTACGGCAGATACGCAGTATTTT
cdr3_aa: CASSYFASSGSTADTQYF

clone_size: many
d_call: TRBD2
j_call: TRBJ2-3
v_call: TRBV29-1
cdr3_nt: TGCAGCGCTAGCGGGAGGGACCTGACCGTAGATACGCAGTATTTT
cdr3_aa: CSASGRDLTVDTQYF

clone_size: NA
d_call: NA
j_call: TRBJ2-2
v_call: TRBV19
cdr3_nt: TGTGCCAGTAGTAAGGAAGGGGTTGGCACCGGGGAGCTGTTTTTT
cdr3_aa: CASSKEGVGTGELFF

clone_size: many
d_call: NA
j_call: TRBJ2-5
v_call: TRBV7-3
cdr3_nt: TGTGCCAGCAGCTTATCGGGCGGGGCTGGGACCCAGTACTTC
cdr3_aa: CASSLSGGAGTQYF

clone_size: few
d_call: NA
j_call: TRBJ2-1
v_call: TRBV15
cdr3_nt: TGTGCCACCAGTAATTACAATGAGCAGTTCTTC
cdr3_aa: CATSNYNEQFF